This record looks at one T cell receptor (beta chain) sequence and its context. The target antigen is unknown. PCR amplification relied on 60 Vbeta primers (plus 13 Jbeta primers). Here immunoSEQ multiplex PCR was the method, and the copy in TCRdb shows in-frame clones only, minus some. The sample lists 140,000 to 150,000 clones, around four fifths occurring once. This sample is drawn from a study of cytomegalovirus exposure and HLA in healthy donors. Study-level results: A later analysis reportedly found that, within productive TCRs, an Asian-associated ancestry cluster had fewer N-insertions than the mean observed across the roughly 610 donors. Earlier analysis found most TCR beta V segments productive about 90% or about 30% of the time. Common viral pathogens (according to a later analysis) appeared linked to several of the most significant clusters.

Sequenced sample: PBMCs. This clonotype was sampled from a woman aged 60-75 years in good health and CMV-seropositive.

In DNA, the CDR3 is TGTGCCAGCGAACCGGGACAGGGGTTGTATCAGCCCCAGCATTTT. Residues: CASEPGQGLYQPQHF. The chain links TRBV28 to TRBJ1-5; TRBD1 agrees at 10 bases. Unmatched junction bases numbered 9, after V lost 8 bases and J lost 5 bases. CDR1 is MDHEN, CDR2 SYDVKM, per germline. The CDR3 runs 15 residues.